These 16 T cell receptor beta chains originate from one sample sequenced in a study of T cell repertoires in cytomegalovirus infection. TCRdb processed the reads anew with MiXCR; each CDR3 protein has one entry. The table records 290,000 or so distinct CDR3 sequences, roughly a tenth of them present only once. The sequencing input was PBMCs. Every receptor here comes from a human donor in good health (CMV status not recorded). Some clones in this sample may be carry-over from other donors' samples.

There are many counts of this clonotype. V gene TRBV10-3 combines with J gene TRBJ2-7; 8 bases match TRBD2. Unmatched junction bases numbered 10, after V lost 0 bases and J lost 3 bases. The CDR3 contains 17 residues. The V gene's germline CDR1 is ENHRY and CDR2 SYGVKD. The CDR3 spells CAISESRGSGGFYEQYF. The CDR3 DNA follows: TGTGCCATCAGTGAGTCGAGGGGCAGCGGGGGCTTCTACGAGCAGTACTTC.

The table lists this clonotype with many counts. The rearrangement joins TRBV4-2 to TRBJ1-2; unclear D gene. The V and J ends lost 0 bases and 5 bases respectively, with 7 bases between them. The CDR3 runs 13 residues. Germline CDR1 reads LGHNA; CDR2 reads YNFKEQ. CDR3 sequence reads: CASSQDLGYGYTF. In DNA form, the CDR3 reads TGTGCCAGCAGCCAAGACCTGGGGTATGGCTACACCTTC.

At least ten counts were recorded for this clonotype. The rearrangement joins TRBV14 to TRBJ2-2; 8 bases match TRBD1. V shed 7 bases, J shed 2 bases, and the junction held 9 bases outside the gene matches. This CDR3 is 16 amino acids long. Germline lookup yields CDR1 SGHDN and CDR2 FVKESK. The CDR3 coding sequence is TGTGCCAGCACCCCAAGGACAGGGAGCAACACCGGGGAGCTGTTTTTT. As protein: CASTPRTGSNTGELFF. The whole variable domain, remainder taken from reference TRBV14 and TRBJ2-2, is EAGVTQFPSHSVIEKGQTVTLRCDPISGHDNLYWYRRVMGKEIKFLLHFVKESKQDESGMPNNRFLAERTGGTYSTLKVQPAELEDSGVYFCASTPRTGSNTGELFFGEGSRLTVL.

This clonotype showed up many times. V is TRBV7-9 and J is TRBJ2-5, with a weak D call TRBD2 (6 bases). The ends were cut back, 6 bases at V and 4 bases at J, with 15 bases in the middle. Germline V lookup: CDR1 SEHNR, CDR2 FQNEAQ (reference sequence). The CDR3 totals 14 residues. CDR3 DNA sequence: TGTGCCAGCAGGGCGGGACTCGGGCTAGAGACCCAGTACTTC. Protein sequence: CASRAGLGLETQYF.

This clonotype appeared many times. The chain carries TRBV20-1 and TRBJ2-5; 7 positions agree with TRBD1. The CDR3 totals 13 residues. V was pared by 0 bases and J by 4 bases, with 2 bases of the junction left unmatched. Germline V gene sequence: CDR1 DFQATT, CDR2 SNEGSKA (reference sequence). CDR3 residues: CSAREGGGETQYF. The CDR3, as DNA: TGCAGTGCTAGAGAAGGGGGCGGAGAGACCCAGTACTTC.

This clonotype has ten or more counts. The V call is TRBV7-2, the J call TRBJ1-1, with 9 bases lining up with TRBD1. The junction had 2 bases not matched to a gene; V was cut back by 5 bases and J by 1 base. This CDR3 has 14 amino acids. Germline values: CDR1 SGHTA, CDR2 FQGNSA. The CDR3 DNA reads TGTGCCAGCAGCGCGGACAGGGGGAACACTGAAGCTTTCTTT. This encodes CASSADRGNTEAFF.

This clonotype showed up many times. The chain couples TRBV7-2 to TRBJ1-1; D not certain. V lost 2 bases to trimming and J lost 0 bases, with 7 bases between them. CDR1 SGHTA and CDR2 FQGNSA come from the germline V gene. The CDR3 is made up of 14 amino acids. This CDR3 reads CASSLNTMNTEAFF. CDR3 in DNA: TGTGCCAGCAGCTTAAATACCATGAACACTGAAGCTTTCTTT.

This clonotype was counted many times. The chain has TRBV12-3 or TRBV12-4 and TRBJ2-1, with unresolved D. The CDR3 sequence is 13 residues long. V lost 6 bases and J lost 4, with 10 bases in between. The CDR3 spells CASRHLVYNEQFF. The CDR3 nucleotides read TGTGCCAGCAGGCATCTAGTATACAATGAGCAGTTCTTC.

This clonotype showed up many times. This chain links TRBV6-5 with TRBJ2-5, with D tentatively TRBD2 (5 bases). This CDR3 has 13 residues. With 2 bases removed from V and 9 bases from J, the gap between germline ends came to 13 bases. CDR1 is MNHEY, CDR2 SVGAGI, per germline. CDR3 nucleotides: TGTGCCAGCAGTTACAGGACTCAATTGGCCCAGTACTTC. This gives the protein CASSYRTQLAQYF.

The V and J genes are TRBV10-3 and TRBJ1-1, with D unclear. Trimming removed 6 bases at V and 2 bases at J, with 13 bases between. Germline CDR1 and CDR2: ENHRY and SYGVKD. The CDR3 sequence is 14 residues long. CDR3 nucleotide sequence: TGTGCCATCAGCCCGAAGCGAAGAAACACTGAAGCTTTCTTT. Translating it yields CAISPKRRNTEAFF.

For this clonotype: A clone one base away is much larger, so this may be a read error. The DNA is left out, because the CDR3 cannot be placed on it with certainty; the CDR3 is given as TCRdb lists it. This chain connects TRBV12-3 or TRBV12-4 to TRBJ2-7; the D call TRBD1 from the table was never checked on the DNA. Including both end residues, the CDR3 is 15 amino acids long. CDR3 region: CASSQWGQGADEEYF.

This clonotype has just a few counts. The chain links TRBV7-3 to TRBJ2-1; TRBD1 agrees at 10 bases. The V segment lost 5 bases and the J segment 9 bases; nucleotides outside the gene matches: 7. Germline CDR1 is SGHTA and CDR2 is FQGTGA. This CDR3 is built from 14 residues. In DNA form, the CDR3 reads TGTGCCAGCAGCCTCGGGACAGGGGACGGTGAGCAGTTCTTC. Amino acids: CASSLGTGDGEQFF. Based on the CDR3 plus reference TRBV7-3 and TRBJ2-1, the full variable domain is GAGVSQTPSNKVTEKGKYVELRCDPISGHTALYWYRQSLGQGPEFLIYFQGTGAADDSGLPNDRFFAVRPEGSVSTLKIQRTERGDSAVYLCASSLGTGDGEQFFGPGTRLTVL.

This chain links TRBV6-5 with TRBJ2-5; 9 nucleotides agree with TRBD2. V dropped 0 bases and J dropped 2; count of bases not matched to a gene: 7. The CDR3 sequence is 17 residues long. From germline, CDR1 is MNHEY and CDR2 SVGAGI. CDR3 DNA: TGTGCCAGCAGTTACTCGATGAGTAGCGGGGGTCAAGAGACCCAGTACTTC. It translates to CASSYSMSSGGQETQYF.

This clonotype was seen a few times. CDR3: CASSIGGSTEAFF. The CDR3 region has the DNA TGTGCCAGTAGTATCGGAGGGTCCACTGAAGCTTTCTTT. This rearrangement joins TRBV19 to TRBJ1-1; D remains unclear. V gave up 3 bases and J gave up 4 bases, with 9 bases separating them. CDR1 and CDR2 (germline): LNHDA, SQIVND (reference sequence). This CDR3 is 13 amino acids long.

At least ten counts were recorded for this clonotype. A read error may account for a junction end that differs from germline. The chain couples TRBV7-7 to TRBJ2-6; possible D gene TRBD2, 5 bases. The CDR3 extends over 16 amino acids. Germline CDR1 and CDR2: SSHAT and FNYEAQ (reference sequence). This CDR3 reads CASRPLDTSGANVLTF. CDR3 coding DNA: TGTGCTAGCAGACCACTAGACACCTCAGGGGCCAACGTCCTGACTTTC.

This clonotype was detected many times. The chain joins TRBV20-1 to TRBJ2-5; TRBD2 matches at 11 bases. CDR3 length equals 21 residues. Germline CDR1 reads DFQATT; CDR2 reads SNEGSKA (reference sequence). The V and J ends lost 2 bases and 1 base, in that order; junction bases with no gene match: 21. The CDR3 region is CSARTLAGAAVSGISQETQYF. CDR3 nucleotides: TGCAGTGCTAGAACACTAGCGGGGGCGGCAGTCTCGGGGATTTCCCAAGAGACCCAGTACTTC.